A selection of T cell receptor beta chains follows, all from one sample in a study of cytomegalovirus exposure and HLA in healthy donors. Some clones are missing from TCRdb's copy, which holds only in-frame ones; the method was immunoSEQ multiplex PCR. The sample records about 140,000 clones, more than 75% being singletons. Sequencing was performed on PBMCs. These receptors came from a man over 45 in good health and CMV-seronegative. Both conserved end residues are trimmed from each CDR3. The order of the fields is clone size, CDR3 length, J gene, V gene, CDR3 protein. Rows may omit the clone size; those that give it use once, few, many or a size class.

.	12	TRBJ1-4	TRBV5-6	ASHQDSANEKLF
.	12	TRBJ1-2	TRBV5-1	ASTRGQGADGYT
.	12	TRBJ2-7	TRBV28	ASSAQGGKDEQY
.	14	TRBJ1-1	TRBV9	ASSSGRGSNNTEAF
.	15	TRBJ2-5	TRBV7-9	ASSLTGGKTAQETQY
.	11	TRBJ2-7	TRBV27	ASSTGSSYEQY
once	11	TRBJ1-2	TRBV19	ASSTTGINGYT
.	13	TRBJ2-7	TRBV4-2	ASSLTGTGDGEQY
.	11	TRBJ1-5	TRBV5-5	ASSSYSDQPQH
.	14	TRBJ1-2	TRBV19	ASRGLGTGRQGGYT
few	13	TRBJ2-5	TRBV9	ASSPVKASGVVQY
.	13	TRBJ2-7	TRBV7-9	ASSLEASTAYEQY
.	13	TRBJ2-5	TRBV19	ASKKPGLPQETQY
.	17	TRBJ2-1	TRBV28	ASSYLSGGRTGLYNEQF